The sequence of this TCR beta chain was determined in a study of Ad26.COV2.S vaccination and SARS-CoV-2 variants. Background on the study: Ad26.COV2.S, an intramuscular injection, was given once or twice 56 days apart.

The treatment was: roughly 18 received Ad26.COV2.S at low or high dose, single or two shots; roughly five received placebo; per-sample allocation not given. On day 63 after the first injection, vaccine and placebo recipients gave samples. Measured with immunoSEQ multiplex PCR; TCRdb has only the in-frame clones, and not every one. Here the sample spans about 350,000 clones, approximately 86% being singletons. The ends were cut back, 2 bases at V and 7 bases at J, with 11 bases in the middle. Germline loops: CDR1 SGHTA, CDR2 FQGNSA. The CDR3 contains 14 residues. This rearrangement joins TRBV7-2 to TRBJ2-2; D is ambiguous. The sequence was collected from a person between 18 and 59 years old who received the Ad26.COV2.S COVID-19 vaccine or a placebo. Here the sequenced sample was peripheral blood, taken in a trial of Ad26.COV2.S vaccine versus placebo. The CDR3 DNA is TGTGCCAGCAGCTTAAGCCTCAAGATCGGGGAGCTGTTTTTT. It encodes CASSLSLKIGELFF. The full variable domain, rest sourced from reference TRBV7-2 and TRBJ2-2, is GAGVSQSPSNKVTEKGKDVELRCDPISGHTALYWYRQSLGQGLEFLIYFQGNSAPDKSGLPSDRFSAERTGGSVSTLTIQRTQQEDSAVYLCASSLSLKIGELFFGEGSRLTVL.